The present entry profiles one T cell receptor (beta chain) with its context. Its binding antigen is unknown. Base-call qualities are not available, and no considerably larger clone is one nucleotide away. This specimen belongs to a study of blood T cells in healthy people across ages (dated by TCRdb to between 2014 and 2017). In terms of the full investigation: In model experiments, roughly one uniquely barcoded TCR beta cDNA molecule per two T cells was captured by template switching. To avoid experimental bias, donors of different ages were spread randomly across the sequencing lanes. Using the same blood draw, the study looked at two additional independent replicas of 1 million unique cDNA reads for two donors, one aged 18 to 30 and the other aged 80 or older. Four age groups were formed from the donors: young (average about 16 years), middle-aged (less than 40), aged (62) and long-lived (more than 75). Using deep sequencing normalized with unique cDNA molecular identifiers, the study measured how TCR beta repertoire diversity changes with age. Overall study results and their limits: Estimates of total diversity based on one million sequenced T cells were regarded as lower bounds and as underestimates. The percentage of naive T cells measured by flow cytometry correlated strongly with observed TCR beta diversity. Observed TCR beta diversity per million T cells fell roughly linearly with age, and a significant reduction was already apparent by age around 40. Because donor CMV infection status was unknown, age-related changes in expanded clonotypes were potentially confounded. Since profiling was done on bulk unsorted PBMCs, naive and antigen-experienced compartments could not be conclusively compared. Compared with the aged group, the long-lived group had more naive CD4+ T cells, fewer expanded clones and increased TCR diversity, a pattern suggesting age selection.

The donors were under 40 Caucasian individuals from Russia, aged 6 to 90 years, who were systemically healthy. Around 10 milliliters of peripheral blood were collected from each donor into EDTA-treated Vacutainer tubes. PBMCs were isolated by Ficoll-Paque density-gradient centrifugation, with at least 6.5 million obtained per sample. Total RNA, at least 5 micrograms per sample, was extracted from PBMCs with Trizol reagent. The percentages of naive CD45RAhigh/CD27high T cells were determined by flow cytometry on a PBMC aliquot from every donor. Receptor amplification or capture employed 5' RACE. A second PCR of about 6 to 12 cycles was run with a J-beta primer mix and a sample-barcoded 5' primer. A unique molecular identifier was introduced onto each TCR beta cDNA molecule by a template-switch 5' adaptor carrying 12 random nucleotides. Each sample yielded at least 2.5 million CDR3-containing paired-end reads. First-strand cDNA synthesis was performed from all RNA using the Mint cDNA synthesis kit, with priming by a TRBC-specific oligonucleotide. Following uracil-DNA glycosylase treatment, a first 18-cycle PCR with universal primers M1SS and BC2_uni_R was performed on all cDNA. The source study handled its data this way. For normalization, 1 million high-quality reads were randomly selected from each sample, with every read carrying a distinct molecular identifier. Reads sharing molecular identifiers were discarded rather than binned into consensus sequences. MiTCR, run with a Q25 quality threshold and the strictest error-elimination algorithm, handled CDR3 identification, clonotype clustering and error correction. Lower-bound total TCR beta diversity was estimated with a nonparametric unseen species model using Euler transformation. The raw public reads went through TCRdb reprocessing: fastp at Q25, MiXCR clone calling, in-frame beta chains kept. Under each unique CDR3 protein, matching rows form one entry showing the most common genes and DNA. In this record, the V and J calls reflect TCRdb's handling and not the investigators' own analysis. The sample contains fewer than 2,000,000 distinct CDR3 sequences, roughly 43% of them found a single time. The top ten constitute about 23% of the sample.

The TCR was taken from a human donor in good health. The sequenced sample was blood.

Read as DNA, the sequence is TGTGCCAGCAGTTTAAGTATTAAGAGAATAGATACGCAGTATTTT. The encoded protein is CASSLSIKRIDTQYF. Recombination connected TRBV12-3 or TRBV12-4 to TRBJ2-3, with the D gene call left open. V sheds 2 bases and J sheds 5 bases, leaving 14 bases between their ends. Reading from cysteine to phenylalanine, the CDR3 counts 15 amino acids. The retained sequence is limited to the CDR3, 45 bases, with the frame set at the first base.